This TCR beta chain stems from a study of blood T cell repertoires in COVID-19 (dated by TCRdb to 2018 to 2021). Looking at the study overall: The collaborator samples originated in the United States, Italy and Spain and spanned the acute and convalescent phases of COVID-19. The prospective study material was composed of cDNA or gDNA derived from T cells, B-cell-depleted T cells, or PBMCs. The dataset comprised deeply sampled blood TCRbeta repertoires from subjects exposed to, actively infected with, or recovered from COVID-19. A freely available public database, intended as a resource for researchers studying the immune response to SARS-CoV-2, is where the repertoires were released. The samples were drawn from the first 160 participants of the ongoing ImmuneRACE study and from 1,254 subjects provided by 6 global collaborators. The sample metadata nearly always contained a de-identified subject ID, COVID-19 status, age in years and sex. Where available, HLA class I and class II types were obtained from metadata supplied by the sample provider rather than from assay-based typing.

TCRbeta CDR3 regions were amplified from genomic DNA by means of the immunoSEQ Assay, a bias-controlled multiplex PCR. The study's own analysis went as follows. The number of nucleated cells in each sample was estimated by amplification of reference gene primers within the assay. To quantify the absolute abundance of each unique TCRbeta CDR3 rearrangement, sequence reads were collapsed and filtered. For each sample, productive Simpson clonality was calculated as the square root of Simpson's diversity index over productive rearrangements. Not all clones reach the TCRdb copy of this immuneACCESS table, which keeps in-frame sequences only. Checked studies attribute under half of the gap to unresolved V genes and leave the rest unexplained. D and trimming were read from the DNA, whereas the V and J calls and clone size are those reported in that table. Present in this sample are tens of thousands of clones, around 90% of which were seen just once. Roughly 5.7% of the sample goes to the ten largest clones.

The collaborating institutions used their own protocols to collect whole blood in K2EDTA tubes. For TCRbeta analysis, collaborators shipped samples as frozen whole blood, isolated PBMCs, or DNA extracted from either of those sample types. What the study reported, not specific to this receptor: The amount of clinical and demographic metadata varied by source and participant and was provided uncurated.

CDR1 SGDLS and CDR2 YYNGEE are derived from the germline V gene. The V end loses 0 bases and the J end loses 4 bases, and a stretch of 10 bases separates them. Including cysteine and phenylalanine, the CDR3 has 14 amino acids. Here the CDR3 DNA is all that survives: 42 bases in frame from base 1. With respect to this clone: It lacks a known antigen. No base quality values were provided; no much bigger clone lies one nucleotide off.

The specimen was peripheral blood. The chain is encoded by TRBV9 joined to TRBJ1-2, and the D gene may be TRBD1, 6 bases matching. This receptor was identified in a human donor in a cohort sampled during active COVID-19. The nucleotide sequence reads TGTGCCAGCAGCGTAGTGGGGGGGGCCTATGGCTACACCTTC. This is translated as CASSVVGGAYGYTF.